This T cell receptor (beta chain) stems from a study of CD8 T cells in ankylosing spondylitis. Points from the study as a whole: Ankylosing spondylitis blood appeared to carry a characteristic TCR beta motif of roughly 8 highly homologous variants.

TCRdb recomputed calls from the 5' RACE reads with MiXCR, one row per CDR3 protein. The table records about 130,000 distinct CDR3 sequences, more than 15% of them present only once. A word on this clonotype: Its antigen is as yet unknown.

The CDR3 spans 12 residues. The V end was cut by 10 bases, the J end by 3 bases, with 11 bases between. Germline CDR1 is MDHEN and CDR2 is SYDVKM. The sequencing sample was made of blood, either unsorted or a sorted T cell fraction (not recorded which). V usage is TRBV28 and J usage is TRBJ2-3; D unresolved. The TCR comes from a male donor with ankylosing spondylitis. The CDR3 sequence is CATQWGTDTQYF. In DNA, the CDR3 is TGTGCCACCCAGTGGGGTACAGATACGCAGTATTTT. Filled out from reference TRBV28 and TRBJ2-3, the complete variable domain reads DVKVTQSSRYLVKRTGEKVFLECVQDMDHENMFWYRQDPGLGLRLIYFSYDVKMKEKGDIPEGYSVSREKKERFSLILESASTNQTSMYLCATQWGTDTQYFGPGTRLTVL.